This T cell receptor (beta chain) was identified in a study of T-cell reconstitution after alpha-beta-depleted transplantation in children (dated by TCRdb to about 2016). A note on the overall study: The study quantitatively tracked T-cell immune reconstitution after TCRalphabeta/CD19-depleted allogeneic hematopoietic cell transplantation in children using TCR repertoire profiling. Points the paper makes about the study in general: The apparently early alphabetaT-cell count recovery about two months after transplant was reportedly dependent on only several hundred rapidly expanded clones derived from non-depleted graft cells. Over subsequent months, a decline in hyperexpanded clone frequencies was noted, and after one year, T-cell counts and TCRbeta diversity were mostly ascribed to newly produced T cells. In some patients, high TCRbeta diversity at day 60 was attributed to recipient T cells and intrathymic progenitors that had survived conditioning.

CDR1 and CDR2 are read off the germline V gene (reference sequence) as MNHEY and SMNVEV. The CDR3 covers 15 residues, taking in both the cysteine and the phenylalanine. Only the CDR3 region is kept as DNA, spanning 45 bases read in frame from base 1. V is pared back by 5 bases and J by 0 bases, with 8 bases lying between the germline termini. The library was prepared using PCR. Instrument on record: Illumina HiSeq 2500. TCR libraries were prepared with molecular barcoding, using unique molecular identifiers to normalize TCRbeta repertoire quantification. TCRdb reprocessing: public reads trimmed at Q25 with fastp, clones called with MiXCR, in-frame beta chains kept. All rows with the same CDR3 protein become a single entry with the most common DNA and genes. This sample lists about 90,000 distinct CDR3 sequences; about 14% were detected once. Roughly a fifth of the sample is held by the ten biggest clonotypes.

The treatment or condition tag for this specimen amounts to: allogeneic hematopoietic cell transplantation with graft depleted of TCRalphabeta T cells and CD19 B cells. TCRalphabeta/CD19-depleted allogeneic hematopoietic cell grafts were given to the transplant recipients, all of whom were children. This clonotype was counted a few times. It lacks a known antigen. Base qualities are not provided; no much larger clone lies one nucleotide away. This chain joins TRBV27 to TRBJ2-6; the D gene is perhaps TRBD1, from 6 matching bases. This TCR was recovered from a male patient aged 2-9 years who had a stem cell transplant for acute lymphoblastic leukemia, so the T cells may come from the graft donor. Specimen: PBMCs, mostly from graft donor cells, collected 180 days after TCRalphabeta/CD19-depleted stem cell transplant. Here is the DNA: TGTGCCAGCAGTCCGACAGGCTCTGGGGCCAACGTCCTGACTTTC. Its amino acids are CASSPTGSGANVLTF.